In this sample, the clone carrying this T cell receptor beta chain is large (0.1 to 1%). Documented treatment: randomized to nivolumab then ipilimumab (arm A) or the reverse (arm B). DNA-damaging chemotherapy had not been given to any patient beforehand. Sorted cells were live CD3+CD8+, lacking CD19 and CD56, from PBMCs. These data belong to a study of sequential checkpoint blockade in melanoma. Across the study: Randomization was 1:1 between first-line nivolumab→ipilimumab and ipilimumab→nivolumab. Each arm's sequence ended with maintenance nivolumab.

Here immunoSEQ multiplex PCR was the method, and the copy in TCRdb shows in-frame clones only, minus some. This table has about 6,100 clones, less than 60% appearing once. This CDR3 region has 13 residues. Germline V lookup: CDR1 LNHDA, CDR2 SQIVND (reference sequence). V was trimmed by 9 bases and J by 12 bases, leaving 21 bases between them. The chain carries TRBV19 and TRBJ2-1; the D gene is possibly TRBD1 (5 bases). The sequence derives from a human patient with melanoma. Some clones in this sample may be carry-over from other donors' samples. The specimen comprised CD8+ T cells sorted from blood (inferred from file names), sampled from a patient given nivolumab and ipilimumab in sequence. CDR3 DNA: TGTGCCAGCAGAGAGCCCCTGGGCAGGGCGCAGTTCTTC. It specifies CASREPLGRAQFF.